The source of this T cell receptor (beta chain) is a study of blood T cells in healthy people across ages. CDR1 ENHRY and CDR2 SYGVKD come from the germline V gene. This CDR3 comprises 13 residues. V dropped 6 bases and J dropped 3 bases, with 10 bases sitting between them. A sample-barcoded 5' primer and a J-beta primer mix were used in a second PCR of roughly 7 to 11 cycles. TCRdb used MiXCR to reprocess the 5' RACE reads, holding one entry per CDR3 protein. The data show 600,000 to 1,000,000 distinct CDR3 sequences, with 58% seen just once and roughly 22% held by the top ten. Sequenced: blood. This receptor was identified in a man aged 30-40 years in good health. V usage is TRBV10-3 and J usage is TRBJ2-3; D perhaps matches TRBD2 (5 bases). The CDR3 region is CAISGLNTDTQYF. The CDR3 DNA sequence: TGTGCCATCAGCGGACTCAATACAGATACGCAGTATTTT.